These 15 T cell receptor beta chains originate from one sample sequenced in a study of T cells expressing NK-cell markers. TCRdb reanalyzed the 5' RACE reads, giving one entry per CDR3 protein sequence and no DNA. This sample's table reports 150,000 to 180,000 distinct CDR3 sequences. Sample: blood T cells: a sorted CD56 or NKG2C T cell subset, CD4+ or CD8+ T cells, or bulk PBMC T cells (not recorded which). These receptors all come from a woman between 50 and 59 years old in good health.

The CDR3 sequence is CASSLSQGAFDEQFF. V is TRBV5-1 and J is TRBJ2-1; the D call from TCRdb, TRBD1, cannot be confirmed without DNA. The CDR3 is 15 amino acids. Per germline, CDR1 SGHRS and CDR2 YFSETQ.

J is TRBJ2-7 and V is TRBV28; the TRBD1 assignment by TCRdb is unverifiable without DNA. The CDR3 is made up of 15 amino acids. From germline, CDR1 is MDHEN and CDR2 SYDVKM. The CDR3 sequence: CASSPPGTWTYEQYF.

The V gene is TRBV11-2, the J gene TRBJ2-5; lacking DNA, the TRBD1 call made by TCRdb goes unchecked. This CDR3 has 15 residues. Germline CDR1 SGHAT, CDR2 FQNNGV. The CDR3 sequence is CASRKPGQGGETQYF.

V usage is TRBV25-1 and J usage is TRBJ2-3; with no DNA, the TCRdb D assignment of TRBD2 cannot be verified. Germline loops: CDR1 MGHDK, CDR2 SYGVNS. This CDR3 region has 18 residues. Here the CDR3 reads CASRGTSGSKVGTDTQYF.

This chain uses TRBV9 with TRBJ2-3. The CDR3 sequence is 12 residues long. Germline V gene data show CDR1 as SGDLS and CDR2 as YYNGEE. The CDR3 protein is CASSGTEDTQYF.

This chain joins TRBV1 and TRBJ2-2. TRBV1 is a pseudogene locus. The CDR3 is made up of 12 amino acids. The CDR3 loop reads CTSSQGAGELFF.

The chain employs TRBV12-5 and TRBJ1-5; TCRdb's assignment of TRBD1 cannot be checked, as there is no DNA. The germline CDR1 and CDR2 sequences are LGHNT and FRNRAP. The CDR3 covers 14 residues. CDR3 sequence reads: CASQAGQAGQPQHF.

The rearrangement links TRBV12-3 or TRBV12-4 to TRBJ2-7. The CDR3 totals 12 residues. CDR3 sequence: CASSLDYHEQYF.

The rearrangement uses TRBV20-1 and TRBJ1-1; TCRdb gives TRBD1 as the D gene, but with no DNA this cannot be confirmed. Germline V gives CDR1 DFQATT, CDR2 SNEGSKA (reference sequence). This CDR3 comprises 15 residues. CDR3: CSANARGASNTEAFF.

The genes are TRBV7-2 and TRBJ2-7; the TCRdb call, TRBD1, lacks DNA for checking. The CDR3 extends over 17 amino acids. CDR1 and CDR2 from the germline V gene are SGHTA and FQGNSA. The CDR3 loop is CASSLAGHELREYEQYF.

V usage is TRBV24-1 and J usage is TRBJ2-3. Germline V gene sequence: CDR1 KGHDR, CDR2 SFDVKD. This CDR3 comprises 13 residues. CDR3 region: CATSVPDGDTQYF.

This rearrangement joins TRBV19 to TRBJ2-7. The germline V gene has CDR1 LNHDA and CDR2 SQIVND (reference sequence). CDR3 size: 13 residues. CDR3 residues: CASSITVSYEQYF.

The gene calls are TRBV12-3 or TRBV12-4 and TRBJ2-5; without DNA, the TCRdb call of TRBD2 cannot be checked. The CDR3 sequence is 14 residues long. CDR3 region: CASTFAGVQETQYF.

The V call is TRBV12-3 or TRBV12-4, the J call TRBJ2-1. The CDR3 consists of 13 residues. CDR3 sequence: CASNPGPYNEQFF.

V gene TRBV27 combines with J gene TRBJ2-1; there is no DNA to check the TCRdb D call of TRBD2. The length of the CDR3 is 13 residues. Germline values: CDR1 MNHEY, CDR2 SMNVEV (reference sequence). Here the CDR3 reads CASRLAVNNEQFF.